This T cell receptor beta chain was recorded in a study of T cells after yellow fever vaccination. Germline V lookup: CDR1 MNHEY, CDR2 SMNVEV (reference sequence). V was cut by 3 bases and J by 2 bases, with 14 bases left in between. CDR3 size: 15 residues. Of note for this clonotype: Antigen unknown.

TCRdb reprocessed the 5' RACE reads with MiXCR, giving one entry per CDR3 protein. The table has approximately 550,000 distinct CDR3 sequences, 15% to 20% seen once. Broader study findings: A weaker but faster secondary response was observed, peaking on day 5 versus 15.

This receptor was identified in a man aged 30 to 45 who received the YFV17D yellow fever vaccine. Material: PBMCs, obtained 15 days after the yellow fever booster vaccination. This rearrangement joins TRBV27 to TRBJ2-7; no clear D. CDR3 loop: CASSFTLDGPYEQYF. The CDR3, as DNA: TGTGCCAGCAGTTTCACATTGGACGGCCCCTACGAGCAGTACTTC.